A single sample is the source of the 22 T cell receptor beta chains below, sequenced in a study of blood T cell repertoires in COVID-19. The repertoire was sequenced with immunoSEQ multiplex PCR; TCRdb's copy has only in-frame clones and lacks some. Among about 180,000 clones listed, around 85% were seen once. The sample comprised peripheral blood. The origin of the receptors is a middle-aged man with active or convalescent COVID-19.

CDR3 nucleotides: TGTGCCAGCAGGGCTGACAGGGGTGGAAACACCATATATTTT. The encoded protein is CASRADRGGNTIYF. V usage is TRBV6-1 and J usage is TRBJ1-3; 8 bases agree with TRBD1. The V and J ends lost 6 bases and 3 bases, in that order; junction bases with no gene match: 4. Germline V gene sequence: CDR1 MNHNS, CDR2 SASEGT. There are 14 residues in the CDR3.

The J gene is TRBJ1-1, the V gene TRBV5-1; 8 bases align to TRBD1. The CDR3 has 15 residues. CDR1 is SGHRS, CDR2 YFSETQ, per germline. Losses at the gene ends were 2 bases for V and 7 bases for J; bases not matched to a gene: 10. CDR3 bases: TGCGCCAGCAGCTTCATCTCAGGGGGCAAGGATGAAGCTTTCTTT. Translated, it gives CASSFISGGKDEAFF.

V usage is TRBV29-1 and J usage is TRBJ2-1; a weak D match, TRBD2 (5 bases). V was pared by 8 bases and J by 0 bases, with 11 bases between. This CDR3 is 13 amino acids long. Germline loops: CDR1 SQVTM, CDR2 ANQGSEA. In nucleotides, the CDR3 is TGCAGCTTGGCCCGGGACTCCTACAATGAGCAGTTCTTC. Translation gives CSLARDSYNEQFF.

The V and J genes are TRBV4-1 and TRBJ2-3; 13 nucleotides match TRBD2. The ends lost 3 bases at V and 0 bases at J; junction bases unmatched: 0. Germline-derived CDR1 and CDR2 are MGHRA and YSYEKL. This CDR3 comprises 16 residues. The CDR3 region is CASSQGLAGSTDTQYF. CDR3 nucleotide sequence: TGCGCCAGCAGCCAGGGACTAGCGGGAAGCACAGATACGCAGTATTTT.

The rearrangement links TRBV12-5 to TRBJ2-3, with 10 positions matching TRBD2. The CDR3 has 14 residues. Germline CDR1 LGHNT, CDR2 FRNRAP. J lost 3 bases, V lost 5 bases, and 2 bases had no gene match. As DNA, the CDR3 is TGTGCTAGTGGTCCTAGCGGGAGTACAGATACGCAGTATTTT. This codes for CASGPSGSTDTQYF.

CDR3 sequence: CASSRTTGTTTYGYTF. CDR3 coding DNA: TGCGCCAGCAGCAGAACCACAGGCACAACCACCTATGGCTACACCTTC. V usage is TRBV5-1 and J usage is TRBJ1-2; D perhaps matches TRBD1 (5 bases). The V end was cut by 4 bases, the J end by 4 bases, with 20 bases between. CDR3 length: 16 amino acids. Germline V gene data show CDR1 as SGHRS and CDR2 as YFSETQ.

The CDR3 DNA sequence: TGTGCCAGCAGTCCCAGGGGGGAGCGCTACGAGCAGTACTTC. Protein product: CASSPRGERYEQYF. The chain has TRBV2 and TRBJ2-7; D possibly corresponds to TRBD1 (7 bases). This CDR3 spans 14 amino acids. CDR1 is SNHLY and CDR2 is FYNNEI in the germline V gene. Trimming removed 5 bases at V and 3 bases at J, with 14 bases between.

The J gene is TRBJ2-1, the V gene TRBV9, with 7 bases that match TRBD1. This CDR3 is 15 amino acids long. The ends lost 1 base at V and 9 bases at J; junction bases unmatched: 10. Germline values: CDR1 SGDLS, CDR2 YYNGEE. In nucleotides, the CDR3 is TGTGCCAGCAGCGTACGCGACAGGGATTTGAGTGAGCAGTTCTTC. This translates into CASSVRDRDLSEQFF.

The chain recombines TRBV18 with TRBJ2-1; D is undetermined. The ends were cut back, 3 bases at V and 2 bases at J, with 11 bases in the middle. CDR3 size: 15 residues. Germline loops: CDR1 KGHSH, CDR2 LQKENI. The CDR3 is CASSPSNNPYNEQFF. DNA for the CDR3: TGTGCCAGCTCACCGTCTAATAACCCCTACAATGAGCAGTTCTTC. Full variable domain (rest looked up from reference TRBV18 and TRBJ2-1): NAGVMQNPRHLVRRRGQEARLRCSPMKGHSHVYWYRQLPEEGLKFMVYLQKENIIDESGMPKERFSAEFPKEGPSILRIQQVVRGDSAAYFCASSPSNNPYNEQFFGPGTRLTVL.

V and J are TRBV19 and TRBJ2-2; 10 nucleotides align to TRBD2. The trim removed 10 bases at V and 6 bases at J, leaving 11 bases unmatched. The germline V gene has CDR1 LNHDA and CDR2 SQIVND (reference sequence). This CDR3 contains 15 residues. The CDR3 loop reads CATSGLAAAAGELFF. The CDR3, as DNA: TGTGCCACCTCAGGACTAGCGGCAGCAGCCGGGGAGCTGTTTTTT.

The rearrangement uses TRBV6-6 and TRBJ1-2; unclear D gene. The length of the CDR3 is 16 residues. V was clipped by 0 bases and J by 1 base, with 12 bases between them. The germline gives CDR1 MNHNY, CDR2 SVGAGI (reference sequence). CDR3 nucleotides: TGTGCCAGCAGTTACTCCCCCTCCGAGGGTAACTATGGCTACACCTTC. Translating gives CASSYSPSEGNYGYTF.

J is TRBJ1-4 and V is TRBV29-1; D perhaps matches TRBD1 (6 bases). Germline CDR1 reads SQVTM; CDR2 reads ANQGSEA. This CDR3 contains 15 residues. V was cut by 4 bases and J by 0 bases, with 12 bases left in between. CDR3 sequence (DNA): TGCAGCGTTGTAGGCAGGGGCGCAACTAATGAAAAACTGTTTTTT. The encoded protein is CSVVGRGATNEKLFF.

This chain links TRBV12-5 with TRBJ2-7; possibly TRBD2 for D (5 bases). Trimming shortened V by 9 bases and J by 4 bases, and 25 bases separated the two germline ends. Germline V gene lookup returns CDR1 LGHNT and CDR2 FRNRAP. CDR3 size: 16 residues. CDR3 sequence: CASAPPSSFGEYEQYF. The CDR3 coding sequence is TGTGCTAGCGCCCCCCCCTCTAGCTTTGGGGAATACGAGCAGTACTTC.

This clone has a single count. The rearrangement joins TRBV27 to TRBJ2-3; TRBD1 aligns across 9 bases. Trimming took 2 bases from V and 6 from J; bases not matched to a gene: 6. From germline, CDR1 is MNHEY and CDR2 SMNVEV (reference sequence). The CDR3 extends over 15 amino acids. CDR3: CASSLGDRAFDTQYF. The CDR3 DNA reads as TGTGCCAGCAGTTTAGGGGACAGGGCGTTCGATACGCAGTATTTT.

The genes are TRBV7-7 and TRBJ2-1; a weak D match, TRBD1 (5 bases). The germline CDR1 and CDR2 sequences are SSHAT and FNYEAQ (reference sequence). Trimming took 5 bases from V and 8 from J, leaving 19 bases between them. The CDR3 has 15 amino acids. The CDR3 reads CASSRTGVPLDEQFF. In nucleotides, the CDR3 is TGTGCCAGCAGCCGAACAGGAGTACCGCTTGATGAGCAGTTCTTC.

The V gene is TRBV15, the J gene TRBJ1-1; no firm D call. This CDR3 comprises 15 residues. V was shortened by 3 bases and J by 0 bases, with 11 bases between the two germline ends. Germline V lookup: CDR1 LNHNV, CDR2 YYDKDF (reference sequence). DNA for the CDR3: TGTGCCACCAGCAGGGAGAGGGTTATGAACACTGAAGCTTTCTTT. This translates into CATSRERVMNTEAFF.

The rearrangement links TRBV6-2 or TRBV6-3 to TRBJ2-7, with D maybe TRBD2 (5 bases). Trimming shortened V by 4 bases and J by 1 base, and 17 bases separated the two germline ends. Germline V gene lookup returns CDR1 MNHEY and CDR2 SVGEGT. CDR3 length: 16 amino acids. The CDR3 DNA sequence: TGTGCCAGCAGTTCTCCGCGAATAGCGATGTCCTACGAGCAGTACTTC. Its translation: CASSSPRIAMSYEQYF.

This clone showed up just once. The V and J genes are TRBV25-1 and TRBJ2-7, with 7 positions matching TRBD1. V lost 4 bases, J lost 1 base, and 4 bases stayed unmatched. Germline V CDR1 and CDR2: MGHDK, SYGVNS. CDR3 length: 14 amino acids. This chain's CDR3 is CASSAADRSYEQYF. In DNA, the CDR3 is TGTGCCAGCAGTGCCGCGGACAGGTCCTACGAGCAGTACTTC.

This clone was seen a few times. The CDR3 region has the DNA TGCGCCAGCAGCCAAGACGACAGGGGTGAATCACCCCTCCACTTT. This gives the protein CASSQDDRGESPLHF. The V call is TRBV4-1, the J call TRBJ1-6, with TRBD1 identical over 8 bases. The germline V gene has CDR1 MGHRA and CDR2 YSYEKL. CDR3 length: 15 residues. The ends lost 0 bases at V and 10 bases at J; junction bases unmatched: 5.

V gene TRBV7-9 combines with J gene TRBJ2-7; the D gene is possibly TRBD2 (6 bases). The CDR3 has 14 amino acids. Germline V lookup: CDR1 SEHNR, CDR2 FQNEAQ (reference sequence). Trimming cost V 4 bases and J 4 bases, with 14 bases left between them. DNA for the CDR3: TGTGCCAGCAGCTCCGGGACTGCTCATTACGAGCAGTACTTC. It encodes CASSSGTAHYEQYF.

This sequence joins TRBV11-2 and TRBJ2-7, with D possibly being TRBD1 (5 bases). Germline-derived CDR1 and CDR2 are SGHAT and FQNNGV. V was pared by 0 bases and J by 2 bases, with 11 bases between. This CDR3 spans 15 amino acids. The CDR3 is CASSLEGGATYEQYF. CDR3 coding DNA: TGTGCCAGCAGCTTAGAAGGTGGGGCGACCTACGAGCAGTACTTC.

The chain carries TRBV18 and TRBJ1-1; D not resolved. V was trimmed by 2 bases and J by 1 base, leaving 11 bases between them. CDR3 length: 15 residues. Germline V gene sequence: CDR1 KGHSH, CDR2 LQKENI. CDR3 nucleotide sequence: TGTGCCAGCTCACCAGAGATGGGCCAGAACACTGAAGCTTTCTTT. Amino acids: CASSPEMGQNTEAFF.